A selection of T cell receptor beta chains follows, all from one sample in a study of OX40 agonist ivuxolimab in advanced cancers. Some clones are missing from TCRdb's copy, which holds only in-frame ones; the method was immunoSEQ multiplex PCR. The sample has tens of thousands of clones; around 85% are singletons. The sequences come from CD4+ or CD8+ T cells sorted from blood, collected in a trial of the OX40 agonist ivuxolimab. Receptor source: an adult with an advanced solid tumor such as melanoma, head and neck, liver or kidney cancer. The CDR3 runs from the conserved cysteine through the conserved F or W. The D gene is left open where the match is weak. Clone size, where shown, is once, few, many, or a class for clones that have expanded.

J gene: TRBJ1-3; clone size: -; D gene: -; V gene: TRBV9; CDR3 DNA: TGTGCCAGCAGCGTAGGCCGACACTCCTCTGGAAACACCATATATTTT; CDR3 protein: CASSVGRHSSGNTIYF
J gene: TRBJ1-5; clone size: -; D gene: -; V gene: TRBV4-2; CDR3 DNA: TGTGCCAGCAGCCTCGACGCGATGAATCAGCCCCAGCATTTT; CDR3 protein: CASSLDAMNQPQHF
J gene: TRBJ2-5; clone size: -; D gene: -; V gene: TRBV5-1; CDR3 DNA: TGCGCCAGCAGCTGGGGGGCGGGAGAGACCCAGTACTTC; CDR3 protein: CASSWGAGETQYF
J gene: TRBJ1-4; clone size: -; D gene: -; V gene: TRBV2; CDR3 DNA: TGTGCCAGCAGTGCGCGGGCAGGGCGCCTTAATGAAAAACTGTTTTTT; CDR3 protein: CASSARAGRLNEKLFF
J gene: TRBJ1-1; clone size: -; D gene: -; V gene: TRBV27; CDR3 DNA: TGTGCCAGCAGTTTTTCCTTGAACACTGAAGCTTTCTTT; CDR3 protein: CASSFSLNTEAFF
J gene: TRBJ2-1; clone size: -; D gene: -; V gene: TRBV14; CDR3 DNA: TGTGCCAGCAGCCCAACGGGGCGGACCCACAATGAGCAGTTCTTC; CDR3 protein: CASSPTGRTHNEQFF
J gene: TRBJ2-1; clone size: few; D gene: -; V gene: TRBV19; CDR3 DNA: TGTGCCAGTACCTCCATGGACAGCTACAATGAGCAGTTCTTC; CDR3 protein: CASTSMDSYNEQFF
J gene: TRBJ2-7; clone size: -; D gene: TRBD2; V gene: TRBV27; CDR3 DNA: TGTGCCAGCAGTTTATCGGGAGGGGAAGGATACGAGCAGTACTTC; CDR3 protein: CASSLSGGEGYEQYF
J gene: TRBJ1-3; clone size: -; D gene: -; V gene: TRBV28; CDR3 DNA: TGTGCCAGCAGTCTCCAGACGCCCACCCTGGCAGCCAGCTCTGGAAACACCATATATTTT; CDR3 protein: CASSLQTPTLAASSGNTIYF
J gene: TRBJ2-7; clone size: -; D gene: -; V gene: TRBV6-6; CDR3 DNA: TGTGCCAGCAGTTATCAATCTAGGCGGCAGTACTTC; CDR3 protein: CASSYQSRRQYF
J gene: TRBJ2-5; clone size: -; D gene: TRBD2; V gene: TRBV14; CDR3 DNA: TGTGCCAGCAGCCGACGTTGGGGGATAGCGGGCCAAGAGACCCAGTACTTC; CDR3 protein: CASSRRWGIAGQETQYF
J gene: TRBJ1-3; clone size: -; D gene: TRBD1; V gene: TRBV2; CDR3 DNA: TGTGCCAGCAGAGGGACAGGCTCTGGAAACACCATATATTTT; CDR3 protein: CASRGTGSGNTIYF